Given below is one T cell receptor beta chain in context. Its antigen is not identified. This entry belongs to a study of T cell responses to AZD1222 COVID-19 vaccine. General study points: Baseline serostatus was positive in only a handful of AZD1222 recipients.

V shed 4 bases and J 7 bases; nucleotides not matched to a gene: 7. Per germline, CDR1 LGHNA and CDR2 YNFKEQ. The CDR3 is 16 residues long. Measured with immunoSEQ multiplex PCR; TCRdb has only the in-frame clones, and not every one. The sample has tens of thousands of clones; around 80% are singletons. The receptor comes from an adult in good health. The sample consisted of peripheral blood, taken on day 0 of AZD1222 vaccination. This chain links TRBV4-2 with TRBJ1-4; TRBD1 matches at 12 bases. CDR3 amino acids: CASSLGTGGALEKLFF. The CDR3 DNA reads TGTGCCAGCAGCCTCGGGACAGGGGGCGCGCTTGAAAAACTGTTTTTT.